This is a list of T cell receptor beta chains from one sample in a study of T-cell memory formation after mild COVID-19. TCRdb passed the 5' RACE reads through MiXCR, listing each CDR3 protein once. Among around 340,000 distinct CDR3 sequences, more than 20% were seen once, and the ten largest hold about 12%. Sequencing was performed on PBMCs or a T cell subset sorted from them (not recorded which). These receptors were taken from an adult woman who had mild COVID-19 (a few samples of this study predate the infection). Cell type and time point are not known. Both conserved end residues are part of each CDR3. Each record gives: CDR3 DNA, CDR3 protein, D gene, V gene, J gene, clone size. A D gene is named only where the DNA matches it firmly. A row's size may be missing; if present it is once, few, many or a size class.

DNA: TGCGCCAGCAGAGACAGGGGCCGTGGAAACACCATATATTTT
CDR3: CASRDRGRGNTIYF
D: TRBD1
V: TRBV10-2
J: TRBJ1-3
size: few

DNA: TGCAGTGCCCAGGGGACTAACTATGGCTACACCTTC
CDR3: CSAQGTNYGYTF
D: .
V: TRBV20-1
J: TRBJ1-2
size: many

DNA: TGTGCCAGCAGCTTAGTTAGGAATGAGCAGTTCTTC
CDR3: CASSLVRNEQFF
D: .
V: TRBV7-2
J: TRBJ2-1
size: few

DNA: TGTGCCAGCAGCTATCCGGGGAACAATGAGCAGTTCTTC
CDR3: CASSYPGNNEQFF
D: .
V: TRBV5-5
J: TRBJ2-1
size: .

DNA: TGTGCCAGCAGCAGGACGGGACCCCTCAATGAGCAGTTCTTC
CDR3: CASSRTGPLNEQFF
D: .
V: TRBV7-9
J: TRBJ2-1
size: once

DNA: TGTGCCACCTGGGGAGCGGGAGAACTTTCCACGGGGAATGAGCAGTTCTTC
CDR3: CATWGAGELSTGNEQFF
D: TRBD2
V: TRBV7-9
J: TRBJ2-1
size: .

DNA: TGTGCCACCGCGGGGACAGGCGATCCAAATCAGCCCCAGCATTTT
CDR3: CATAGTGDPNQPQHF
D: TRBD1
V: TRBV24-1
J: TRBJ1-5
size: .

DNA: TGTGCCAGCAGTTCTGACAGGGACTACAATCAGCCCCAGCATTTT
CDR3: CASSSDRDYNQPQHF
D: TRBD1
V: TRBV7-9
J: TRBJ1-5
size: few

DNA: TGTGCCAGCAGCTTGAACGGAGCGTACGGCTACACCTTC
CDR3: CASSLNGAYGYTF
D: .
V: TRBV7-9
J: TRBJ1-2
size: .

DNA: TGTGCCAGCAGCGGGGGGACTAGCGGGGAAACAGATACGCAGTATTTT
CDR3: CASSGGTSGETDTQYF
D: TRBD2
V: TRBV11-3
J: TRBJ2-3
size: .

DNA: TGTGCCAGCTCACCAATCCGGACATCCGAGCAGTACTTC
CDR3: CASSPIRTSEQYF
D: .
V: TRBV18
J: TRBJ2-7
size: .

DNA: TGTGCCAGCACCCCGGACAGGGCCACCGGGGAGCTGTTTTTT
CDR3: CASTPDRATGELFF
D: TRBD1
V: TRBV5-4
J: TRBJ2-2
size: .